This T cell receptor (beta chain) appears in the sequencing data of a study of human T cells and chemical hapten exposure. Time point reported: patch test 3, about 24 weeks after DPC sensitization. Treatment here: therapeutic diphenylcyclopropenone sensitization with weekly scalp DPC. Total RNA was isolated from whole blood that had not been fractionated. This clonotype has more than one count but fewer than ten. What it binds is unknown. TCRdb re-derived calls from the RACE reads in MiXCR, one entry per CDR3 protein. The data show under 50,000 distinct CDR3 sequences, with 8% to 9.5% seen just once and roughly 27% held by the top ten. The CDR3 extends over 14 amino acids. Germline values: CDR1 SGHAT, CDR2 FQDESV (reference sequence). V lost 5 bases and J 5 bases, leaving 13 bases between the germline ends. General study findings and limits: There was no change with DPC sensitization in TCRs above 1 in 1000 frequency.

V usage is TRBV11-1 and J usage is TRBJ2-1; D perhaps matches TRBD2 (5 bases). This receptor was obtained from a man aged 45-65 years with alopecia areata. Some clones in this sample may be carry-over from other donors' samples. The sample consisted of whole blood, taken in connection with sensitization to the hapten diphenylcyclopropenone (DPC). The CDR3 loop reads CASSPEAGHNEQFF. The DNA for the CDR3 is TGTGCCAGCAGCCCAGAGGCGGGCCACAATGAGCAGTTCTTC.